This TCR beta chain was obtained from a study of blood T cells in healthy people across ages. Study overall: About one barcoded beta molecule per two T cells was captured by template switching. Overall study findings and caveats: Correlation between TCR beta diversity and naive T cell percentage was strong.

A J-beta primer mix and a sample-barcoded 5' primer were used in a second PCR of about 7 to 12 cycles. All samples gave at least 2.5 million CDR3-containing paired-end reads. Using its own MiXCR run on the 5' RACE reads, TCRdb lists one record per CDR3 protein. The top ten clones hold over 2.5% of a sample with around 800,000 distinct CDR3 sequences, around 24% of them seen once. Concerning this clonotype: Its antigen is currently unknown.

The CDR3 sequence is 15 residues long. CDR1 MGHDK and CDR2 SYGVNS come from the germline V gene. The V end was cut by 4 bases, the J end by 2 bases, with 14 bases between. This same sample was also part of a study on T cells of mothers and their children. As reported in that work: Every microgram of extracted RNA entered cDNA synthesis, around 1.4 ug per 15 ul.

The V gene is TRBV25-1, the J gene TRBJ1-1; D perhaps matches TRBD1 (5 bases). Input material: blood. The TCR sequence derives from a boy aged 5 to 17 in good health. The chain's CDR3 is CASSGVRGENTEAFF. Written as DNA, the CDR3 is TGTGCCAGCAGTGGGGTCAGAGGGGAAAACACTGAAGCTTTCTTT.